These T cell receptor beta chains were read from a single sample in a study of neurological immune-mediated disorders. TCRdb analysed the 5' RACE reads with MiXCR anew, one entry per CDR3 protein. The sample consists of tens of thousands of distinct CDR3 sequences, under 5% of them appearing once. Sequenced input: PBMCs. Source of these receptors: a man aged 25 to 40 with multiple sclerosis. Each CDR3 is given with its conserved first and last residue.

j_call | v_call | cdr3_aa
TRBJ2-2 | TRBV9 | CASSLRDANTGELFF
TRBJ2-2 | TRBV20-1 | CSATRLGANTGELFF
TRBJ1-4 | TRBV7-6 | CASSPLMDTREKLFF
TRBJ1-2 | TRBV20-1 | CSASERTIGYTF
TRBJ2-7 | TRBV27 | CASSLYFQTGTGTYEQYF
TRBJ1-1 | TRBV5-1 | CASSLGDREANTEAFF
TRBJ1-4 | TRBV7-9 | CASSLGDSYEKLFF
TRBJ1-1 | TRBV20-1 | CSARGPGHTNTEAFF
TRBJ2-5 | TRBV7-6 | CASSLTFQETQYF
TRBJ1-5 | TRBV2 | CASGLSGSNQPQHF
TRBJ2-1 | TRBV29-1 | CSVVRLAGGPEQFF